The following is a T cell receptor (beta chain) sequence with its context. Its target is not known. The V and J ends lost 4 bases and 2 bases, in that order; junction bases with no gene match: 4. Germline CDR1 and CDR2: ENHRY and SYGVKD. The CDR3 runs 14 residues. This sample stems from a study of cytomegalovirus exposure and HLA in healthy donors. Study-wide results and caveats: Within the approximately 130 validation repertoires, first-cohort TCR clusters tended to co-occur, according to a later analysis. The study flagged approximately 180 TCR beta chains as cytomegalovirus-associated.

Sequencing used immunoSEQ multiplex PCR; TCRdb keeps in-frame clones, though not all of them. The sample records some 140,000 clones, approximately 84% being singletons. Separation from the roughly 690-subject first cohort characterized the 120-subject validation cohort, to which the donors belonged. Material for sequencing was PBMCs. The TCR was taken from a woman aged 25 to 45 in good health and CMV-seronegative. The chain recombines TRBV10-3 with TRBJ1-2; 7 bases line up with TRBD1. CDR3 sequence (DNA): TGTGCCATCAGTGTCGAGGGGGCCAACTATGGCTACACCTTC. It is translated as CAISVEGANYGYTF.